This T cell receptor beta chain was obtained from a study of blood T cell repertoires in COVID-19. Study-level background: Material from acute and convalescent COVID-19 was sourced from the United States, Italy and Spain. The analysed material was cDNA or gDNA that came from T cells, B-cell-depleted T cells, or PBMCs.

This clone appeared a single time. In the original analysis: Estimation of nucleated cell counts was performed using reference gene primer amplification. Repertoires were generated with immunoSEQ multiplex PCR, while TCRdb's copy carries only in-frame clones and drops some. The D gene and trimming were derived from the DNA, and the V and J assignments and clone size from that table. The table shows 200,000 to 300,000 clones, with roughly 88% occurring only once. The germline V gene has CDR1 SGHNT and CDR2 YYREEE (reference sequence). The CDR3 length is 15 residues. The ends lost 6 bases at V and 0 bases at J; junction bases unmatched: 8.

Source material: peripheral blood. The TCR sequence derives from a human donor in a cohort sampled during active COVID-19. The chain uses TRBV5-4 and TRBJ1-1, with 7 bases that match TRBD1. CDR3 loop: CASTRQGPMNTEAFF. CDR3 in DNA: TGTGCCAGCACCCGACAGGGACCTATGAACACTGAAGCTTTCTTT.